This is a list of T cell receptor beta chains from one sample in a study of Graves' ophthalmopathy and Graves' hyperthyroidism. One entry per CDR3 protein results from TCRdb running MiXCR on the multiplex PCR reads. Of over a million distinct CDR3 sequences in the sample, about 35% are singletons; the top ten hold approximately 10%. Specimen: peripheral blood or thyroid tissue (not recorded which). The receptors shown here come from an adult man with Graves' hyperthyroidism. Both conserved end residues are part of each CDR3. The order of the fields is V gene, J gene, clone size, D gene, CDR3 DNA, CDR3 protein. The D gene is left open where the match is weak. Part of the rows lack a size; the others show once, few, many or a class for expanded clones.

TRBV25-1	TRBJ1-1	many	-	TGTGCCAGCAGTGAGGAAAACAGGGAGCTGAACACTGAAGCTTTCTTT	CASSEENRELNTEAFF
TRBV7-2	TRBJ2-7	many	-	TGTGCCAGCAGCAGAACAGGGATCTACGAGCAGTACTTC	CASSRTGIYEQYF
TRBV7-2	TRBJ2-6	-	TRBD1	TGTGCCAGCAGCCCTACCGGACAGGGAGGCTCTGGGGCCAACGTCCTGACTTTC	CASSPTGQGGSGANVLTF
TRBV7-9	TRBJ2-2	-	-	TGTCCCAGCGGCTTAGGGACAACCGGGGAGCTGTTTTTT	CPSGLGTTGELFF
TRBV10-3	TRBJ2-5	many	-	TGTGCCATCAGTGAGTCGAATACGGGGGGCCCACGGGGGGCCCAGTACTTC	CAISESNTGGPRGAQYF
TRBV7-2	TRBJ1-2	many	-	TGTGCCAGCAGCTTCCTTGGAGGCAATGGCTACACCTTC	CASSFLGGNGYTF
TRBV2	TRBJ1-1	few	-	TGTGCCAGCAGTGTCGAGGGAGGTGAAGCTTTCTTT	CASSVEGGEAFF
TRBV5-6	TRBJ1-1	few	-	TGTGCCAGCAGCTCGGACCGCGGGGGATTGGATGAAGCTTTCTTT	CASSSDRGGLDEAFF
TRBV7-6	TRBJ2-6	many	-	TGTGCCAGCAGCTCGACCGACGGGGGGGCCAACGTCCTGACTTTC	CASSSTDGGANVLTF
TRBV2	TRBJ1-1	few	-	TGTGCCAGCATAAAAGGCCCAGGGGCGGCGGACACTGAAGCTTTCTTT	CASIKGPGAADTEAFF
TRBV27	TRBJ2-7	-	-	TGTGCCAGCAGTCAACAGGCCAGGAGCTCCTACGAGCAGTACTTC	CASSQQARSSYEQYF
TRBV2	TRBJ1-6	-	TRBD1	TGTGCCAGCAGGGGGACAGGGACGGTTAATTCACCCCTCCACTTT	CASRGTGTVNSPLHF
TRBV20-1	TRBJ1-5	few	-	TGCAGTGCTAGCAATGCCGTATATAGCAATCAGCCCCAGCATTTT	CSASNAVYSNQPQHF
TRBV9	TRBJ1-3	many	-	TGTGCCAGCAGCGTAGGAATAGGACGCGGAATAGGAAACACCATATATTTT	CASSVGIGRGIGNTIYF
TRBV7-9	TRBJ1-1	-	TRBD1	TGTGCCAGCAGCTTAGCGACAGGGAAGCGTGATGAAGCTTTCTTT	CASSLATGKRDEAFF
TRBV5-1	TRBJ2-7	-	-	TGCGCCAGCAGCTTGAGGGGGTCCTACGGGCAGTACTTC	CASSLRGSYGQYF
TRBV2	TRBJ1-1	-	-	TGTGCCAGCAGTGAGCGGGGGAGAGAAGCTTTCTTT	CASSERGREAFF
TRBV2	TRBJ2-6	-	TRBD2	TGTGCCAGCACGGGACTATTAGCCACCGGGGCCAACGTCCTGACTTTC	CASTGLLATGANVLTF
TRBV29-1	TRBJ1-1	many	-	TGCAGCGTTAGAGAAGTGGGGAGGAGGGTGAACACTGAAGCTTTCTTT	CSVREVGRRVNTEAFF
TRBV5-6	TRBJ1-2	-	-	TGTGCCTGCAGCGTGGACAACTATGGCTACACCTTC	CACSVDNYGYTF
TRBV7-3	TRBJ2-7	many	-	TGTGCCAGCAGCCCCGACTGGCACTCCTACGAGCAGTACTTC	CASSPDWHSYEQYF
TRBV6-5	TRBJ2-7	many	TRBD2	TGTGCCAGCAGTCTTGGTACCGGGACTAGCGGGAGCCACGAGCAGTACTTC	CASSLGTGTSGSHEQYF
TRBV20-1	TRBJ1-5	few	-	TGCAGTGCCCTTTCAGGGGATTGGGATCAGCCCCAGCATTTT	CSALSGDWDQPQHF
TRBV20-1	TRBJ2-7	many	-	TGCAGTGCTAGGGAACTCTACGAGCAGTACTTC	CSARELYEQYF
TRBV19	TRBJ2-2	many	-	TGTGCCAGCCAACCGGACGGGACCGGGGAGCTGTTTTTT	CASQPDGTGELFF
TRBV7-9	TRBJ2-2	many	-	TGTGCCAGCAGTTGGTGGACACTCAACACCGGGGAGCTGTTTTTT	CASSWWTLNTGELFF
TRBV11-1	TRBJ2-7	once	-	TGTGCCAGCAAGTCCTTATCTCGGGTGGAATACGAGCAGTACTTC	CASKSLSRVEYEQYF
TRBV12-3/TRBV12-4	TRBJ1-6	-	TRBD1	TGTGCCAGCAGACCCGGGCGACAGGGGCGATCACCCCTCCACTTT	CASRPGRQGRSPLHF
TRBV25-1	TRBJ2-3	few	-	TGTGCCAGCAGTGAATCAGTCAGGGAAGATACGCAGTATTTT	CASSESVREDTQYF
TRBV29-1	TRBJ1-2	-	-	TGCAGCGTTGAAGCCAGGGAAGGCTACACCTTC	CSVEAREGYTF
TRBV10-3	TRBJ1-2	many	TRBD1	TGTGCCATCACAGGACAGGCGACCTATGGCTACACCTTC	CAITGQATYGYTF
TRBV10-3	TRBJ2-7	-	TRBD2	TGTGCCATCAGTGAGTCGATGGTAGCGGGAGTCTACGAGCAGTACTTC	CAISESMVAGVYEQYF
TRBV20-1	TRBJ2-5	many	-	TGCAGTGCTAGCTCCGGGGAGTGGGAGACCCAGTACTTC	CSASSGEWETQYF
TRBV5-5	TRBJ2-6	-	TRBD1	TGTGCCAGCAGCTTGGGCTTGGGGACAGGGTCCTCTGGGGCCAACGTCCTGACTTTC	CASSLGLGTGSSGANVLTF
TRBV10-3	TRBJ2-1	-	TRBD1	TGTGCCATCAGCCCCTTCCTCGGACAGGACCAGTTCTTC	CAISPFLGQDQFF
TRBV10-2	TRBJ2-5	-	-	TGCGCCAGCAGTGAGTCGAAGTCGCGGGGCGGGGAGACCCAGTACTTC	CASSESKSRGGETQYF
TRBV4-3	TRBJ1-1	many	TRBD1	TGTGCCAGCAGCCAAGACAGGGACACTGAAGCTTTCTTT	CASSQDRDTEAFF
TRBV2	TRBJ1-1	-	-	TGTGCCAGCAGCTTTGGACAGACAACGAACACTGAAGCTTTCTTT	CASSFGQTTNTEAFF
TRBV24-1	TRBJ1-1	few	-	TGTGCCACCAGTGATTTGAGCCCCACAGGGTTGGGGGACACTGAAGCTTTCTTT	CATSDLSPTGLGDTEAFF
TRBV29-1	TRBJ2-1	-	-	TGCAGCGCCGTTCTTGGCAATGAGCAGTTCTTC	CSAVLGNEQFF
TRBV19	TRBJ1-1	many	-	TGTGCCAGTAGCACCCCTCGGGTGCGGGCTGAAGCTTTCTTT	CASSTPRVRAEAFF
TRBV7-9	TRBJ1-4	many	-	TGTGCCAGCAGCCCACCGGGACCCCAAAATGAAAAACTGTTTTTT	CASSPPGPQNEKLFF
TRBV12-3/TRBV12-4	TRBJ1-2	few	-	TGTGCCAGCAGTTTTGGAAGGGGTACGGGCTACACCTTC	CASSFGRGTGYTF
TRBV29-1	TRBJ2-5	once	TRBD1	TGCAGCGTTGGGGACAGGACCCAAGAGACCCAGTACTTC	CSVGDRTQETQYF
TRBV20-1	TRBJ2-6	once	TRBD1	TGCAGTGCTACGACAGGGGGCGCAGAGCCTGGGGCCAACGTCCTGACTTTC	CSATTGGAEPGANVLTF
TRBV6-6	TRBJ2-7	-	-	TGTGCCAGCAGTTACCCCGAGTCCTACGAGCAGTACTTC	CASSYPESYEQYF
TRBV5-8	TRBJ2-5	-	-	TGTGCCAGCAGCAAGGGGGACCAAGAGACCCAGTACTTC	CASSKGDQETQYF
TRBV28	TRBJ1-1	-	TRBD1	TGTGCCAGCAGGCCAGACAGGGGTAGAGCTTTCTTT	CASRPDRGRAFF
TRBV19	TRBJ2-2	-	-	TGTGCCAGTAGTTGGGGGGCGCGGACCGGGGAGCTGTTTTTT	CASSWGARTGELFF
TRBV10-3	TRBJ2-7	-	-	TGTGCCAGCAGTCAGACACGACAGATCACCTACGAGCAGTACTTC	CASSQTRQITYEQYF